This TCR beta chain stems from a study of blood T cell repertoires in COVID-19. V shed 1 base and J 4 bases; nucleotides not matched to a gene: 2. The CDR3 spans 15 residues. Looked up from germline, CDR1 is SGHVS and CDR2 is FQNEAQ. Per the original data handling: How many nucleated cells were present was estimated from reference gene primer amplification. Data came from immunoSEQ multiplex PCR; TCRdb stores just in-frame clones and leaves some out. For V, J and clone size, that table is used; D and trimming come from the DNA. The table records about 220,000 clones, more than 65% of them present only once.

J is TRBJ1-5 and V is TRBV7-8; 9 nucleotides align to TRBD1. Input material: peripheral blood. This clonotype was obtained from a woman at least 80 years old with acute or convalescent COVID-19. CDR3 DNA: TGTGCCAGCAGCTTAGTCGGACAGGGGAATCAGCCCCAGCATTTT. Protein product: CASSLVGQGNQPQHF.